This T cell receptor beta chain appears in the sequencing data of a study of memory CD4+ T cells and cytomegalovirus serostatus. Regarding the study as a whole: CMV serostatus prediction reached median AUC approximately 0.96, or 0.89 with US-trained model.

A word on this clone: Its antigen is not known.

Assay: immunoSEQ multiplex PCR; the TCRdb copy retains only in-frame clones and omits some. The sample yields about 82,000 clones, around 80% seen once. The sort gate was single viable CD3+CD4+CD8-CD45RO+ cells for memory CD4+ T cells. Serostatus was set by detecting CMV pp150, pp28, p38, p52 IgG. This receptor was obtained from an adult in good health and CMV-seronegative. Sequences were obtained from memory CD4+ T cells from blood.

This CDR3 is CASRGGGAGGELFF. In nucleotides, the CDR3 is TGTGCGAGCCGGGGCGGGGGGGCCGGCGGGGAGCTGTTTTTT. The gene calls are TRBV7-6 and TRBJ2-2; the match to TRBD2 covers 9 bases. The CDR3 length is 14 residues. The V gene's germline CDR1 is SGHVS and CDR2 FNYEAQ.